This T cell receptor beta chain was documented in a study of blood T cell repertoires in COVID-19. For the study at large: Acute and convalescent COVID-19 samples came from the United States, Italy and Spain.

Measured with immunoSEQ multiplex PCR; TCRdb has only the in-frame clones, and not every one. The table records a few hundred thousand clones, about nine tenths of them present only once. The count of this clone is one. The source is a woman aged 25 to 39 who had been exposed to COVID-19. Source material: PBMCs or T cells enriched from blood (not recorded which).

CDR3 DNA sequence: TGTGCCAGCAGCTTAAACTTTGGTGGCGGCTACGAGCAGTACTTC. Its translation: CASSLNFGGGYEQYF. J is TRBJ2-7 and V is TRBV7-3; no clear D. V lost 1 base, J lost 3 bases, and 13 bases lay in between. The CDR3 is made up of 15 amino acids. Germline CDR1 SGHTA, CDR2 FQGTGA.